The 4 T cell receptor beta chains in this list originate from one sample, sequenced in a study of blood T cell repertoires in COVID-19. The data were produced by immunoSEQ multiplex PCR, yet TCRdb's version contains in-frame clones alone and is incomplete. Of 130,000 to 150,000 clones in the sample, 75% to 85% were seen once. The specimen sequenced was peripheral blood. These TCRs come from a woman aged 50 to 65 with acute or convalescent COVID-19.

The chain uses TRBV9 and TRBJ2-7; D unresolved. The CDR3 covers 13 residues. The V gene's germline CDR1 is SGDLS and CDR2 YYNGEE. With 3 bases removed from V and 4 bases from J, the gap between germline ends came to 11 bases. The CDR3 here is CASSGEEHYEQYF. The CDR3 DNA reads TGTGCCAGCAGCGGAGAGGAACATTACGAGCAGTACTTC.

The chain joins TRBV5-1 to TRBJ1-1, with 12 bases that match TRBD1. J gave up 0 bases and V 3 bases, and 21 bases lay outside the gene matches. The CDR3 sequence is 22 residues long. Germline lookup yields CDR1 SGHRS and CDR2 YFSETQ. The CDR3 sequence is CASSYSHPTTGTGGKLNTEAFF. DNA of the CDR3: TGCGCCAGCAGCTATTCCCACCCAACGACCGGGACAGGGGGCAAATTGAACACTGAAGCTTTCTTT.

The genes are TRBV2 and TRBJ2-2; D uncertain. CDR1 is SNHLY and CDR2 is FYNNEI in the germline V gene. The length of the CDR3 is 11 residues. The V gene lost 7 bases and the J gene lost 5 bases, with 5 bases spanning the gap. The CDR3 loop is CASTGTGELFF. The CDR3 nucleotides are TGTGCCAGCACAGGTACCGGGGAGCTGTTTTTT.

This clone appeared a few times. V is TRBV5-1 and J is TRBJ1-2, with a tentative D call TRBD1 (5 bases). CDR3 length: 15 residues. The ends were cut back, 5 bases at V and 0 bases at J, with 14 bases in the middle. In germline, CDR1 is SGHRS, CDR2 YFSETQ. CDR3 sequence reads: CASREGTPTNYGYTF. The DNA of the CDR3 is TGCGCCAGCAGGGAGGGGACTCCTACTAACTATGGCTACACCTTC.